This T cell receptor beta chain was recorded in a study of blood T cell repertoires in COVID-19. CDR3 length: 15 residues. Deletions cut 0 bases from V and 0 bases from J, with 7 bases between. Germline V gene data show CDR1 as SGHTS and CDR2 as YDEGEE. The protocol was immunoSEQ multiplex PCR, while the TCRdb copy is restricted to in-frame clones and leaves out a portion. The table includes roughly 280,000 clones, 80% to 90% detected once. Sequenced: PBMCs or T cells enriched from blood (not recorded which). The J gene is TRBJ2-1, the V gene TRBV5-8; D call uncertain. The receptor was derived from a woman aged 25 to 39 with acute COVID-19. Here the CDR3 reads CASSLVASSYNEQFF. CDR3 DNA sequence: TGTGCCAGCAGCTTGGTGGCTAGCTCCTACAATGAGCAGTTCTTC. The full variable domain, rest sourced from reference TRBV5-8 and TRBJ2-1, is EAGVTQSPTHLIKTRGQQATLRCSPISGHTSVYWYQQALGLGLQFLLWYDEGEERNRGNFPPRFSGRQFPNYSSELNVNALELEDSALYLCASSLVASSYNEQFFGPGTRLTVL.